This T cell receptor (beta chain) came from a study of long-term antiretroviral therapy in people with HIV. Study findings and constraints: Control repertoires displayed wider CDR3 length ranges than the HIV repertoires.

By share, this clone counts as large (0.1 to 1%). Its cognate antigen is unknown. With 2 bases removed from V and 0 bases from J, the gap between germline ends came to 10 bases. Germline CDR1 and CDR2: MNHNS and SASEGT. The CDR3 contains 15 residues. The immunoSEQ assay was v3.0, run at survey level. Libraries were prepared by immunoSEQ multiplex PCR; TCRdb keeps only in-frame clonotypes and omits some of them. In the table there are about 22,000 clones, around 86% of which are singletons. The receptor was isolated from a woman aged 25 to 39 with HIV. The V and J genes are TRBV6-1 and TRBJ1-2; no clear D. The input for sequencing was unsorted PBMCs, taken 1.8 years before starting antiretroviral therapy. CDR3 sequence: CASSERQTTNYGYTF. In nucleotides, the CDR3 is TGTGCCAGCAGTGAACGTCAGACAACTAACTATGGCTACACCTTC.